A single sample gave rise to the 27 T cell receptor beta chains below, sequenced in a study of T cell repertoires in cytomegalovirus infection. These receptors are not linked to any known antigen. MiXCR was run by TCRdb on the reads, yielding one entry per CDR3 protein. The data show some 350,000 distinct CDR3 sequences, with under 35% seen just once and about 20% held by the top ten. Specimen: cultured PBMCs, collected from culture after CMV antigen stimulation. These receptors all stem from a human donor in good health (CMV status not recorded). Some clones in this sample may be carry-over from other donors' samples.

V and J are TRBV12-3 or TRBV12-4 and TRBJ1-1; 9 bases are shared with TRBD1. J lost 3 bases, V lost 5 bases, and 4 bases had no gene match. The CDR3 has 14 amino acids. This chain's CDR3 is CASSPQGAYTEAFF. The CDR3 DNA is TGTGCCAGCAGTCCACAGGGGGCATACACTGAAGCTTTCTTT.

The chain employs TRBV28 and TRBJ2-4, with 10 positions matching TRBD1. Trimming cost V 8 bases and J 4 bases; bases outside gene matches: 2. Germline V gene data show CDR1 as MDHEN and CDR2 as SYDVKM. This CDR3 has 13 residues. This CDR3 is CASGQGVKNIQYF. The CDR3 coding sequence is TGTGCCAGCGGACAGGGGGTAAAAAACATTCAGTACTTC. The variable domain in full, with the rest retrieved from reference TRBV28 and TRBJ2-4, is DVKVTQSSRYLVKRTGEKVFLECVQDMDHENMFWYRQDPGLGLRLIYFSYDVKMKEKGDIPEGYSVSREKKERFSLILESASTNQTSMYLCASGQGVKNIQYFGAGTRLSVL.

This chain links TRBV12-3 or TRBV12-4 with TRBJ1-5, with unresolved D. With 5 bases removed from V and 5 bases from J, the gap between germline ends came to 4 bases. The CDR3 spans 11 residues. DNA for the CDR3: TGTGCCAGCAGTCCCTATCAGCCCCAGCATTTT. This codes for CASSPYQPQHF.

This clonotype was observed a few times. V gene TRBV7-8 combines with J gene TRBJ1-2, with 8 bases aligning to TRBD1. CDR1 and CDR2 from the germline V gene are SGHVS and FQNEAQ. V was clipped by 1 base and J by 6 bases; unmatched bases: 10. The CDR3 runs to 16 residues. The CDR3 DNA follows: TGTGCCAGCAGCTTAGTCTTAATAGACAGGGGAGATGGCTACACCTTC. It is translated as CASSLVLIDRGDGYTF.

This clonotype was recorded once. The chain has TRBV7-3 and TRBJ2-7, with 9 bases aligning to TRBD2. With 5 bases clipped from V and 5 bases from J, the junction kept 7 bases outside the gene matches. The CDR3 consists of 14 residues. Germline CDR1 SGHTA, CDR2 FQGTGA. CDR3 sequence: CASSPAGGSHEQYF. CDR3 DNA: TGTGCCAGCAGCCCAGCGGGAGGTTCCCACGAGCAGTACTTC.

Only a few counts were recorded for this clonotype. V gene TRBV28 combines with J gene TRBJ2-7; the match to TRBD1 covers 10 bases. Germline V gives CDR1 MDHEN, CDR2 SYDVKM. This CDR3 region has 14 residues. The J segment lost 1 base and the V segment lost 6 bases, leaving 3 bases of the junction unmatched. CDR3 DNA sequence: TGTGCCAGCAGGGGACAGGGGAGATCCTACGAGCAGTACTTC. It specifies CASRGQGRSYEQYF. The full variable domain, in which reference TRBV28 and TRBJ2-7 provide the parts outside the CDR3, is DVKVTQSSRYLVKRTGEKVFLECVQDMDHENMFWYRQDPGLGLRLIYFSYDVKMKEKGDIPEGYSVSREKKERFSLILESASTNQTSMYLCASRGQGRSYEQYFGPGTRLTVT.

The V and J genes are TRBV7-8 and TRBJ2-1; 8 positions match TRBD1. Trimming took 4 bases from V and 9 from J; bases not matched to a gene: 5. CDR1 and CDR2 from the germline V gene are SGHVS and FQNEAQ. CDR3 length equals 13 residues. The CDR3 is CASSSSGGTEQFF. The CDR3 DNA sequence: TGTGCCAGCAGCTCCTCAGGGGGCACTGAGCAGTTCTTC. The full variable domain, completed using reference TRBV7-8 and TRBJ2-1, is GAGVSQSPRYKVAKRGQDVALRCDPISGHVSLFWYQQALGQGPEFLTYFQNEAQLDKSGLPSDRFFAERPEGSVSTLKIQRTQQEDSAVYLCASSSSGGTEQFFGPGTRLTVL.

This clonotype was counted only a few times. The chain couples TRBV27 to TRBJ2-7, with D perhaps matching TRBD2 (5 bases). This CDR3 is built from 13 residues. V was pared by 3 bases and J by 4 bases, with 10 bases between. CDR1 and CDR2 from the germline V gene are MNHEY and SMNVEV (reference sequence). The CDR3 nucleotides read TGTGCCAGCAGTTTCCGGGGTTTATACGAGCAGTACTTC. Amino acids: CASSFRGLYEQYF.

In this sample, this clonotype turned up many times. The chain combines TRBV12-5 with TRBJ1-5; no clear D. Germline loops: CDR1 LGHNT, CDR2 FRNRAP. Trimming removed 3 bases at V and 4 bases at J, with 13 bases between. The CDR3 loop spans 15 amino acids. As DNA, the CDR3 is TGTGCTAGTGGTTTACTGACGTATAGTAATCAGCCCCAGCATTTT. Amino acid sequence: CASGLLTYSNQPQHF.

The V gene is TRBV5-3, the J gene TRBJ2-7, with D tentatively TRBD1 (6 bases). TRBV5-3 is reported as an ORF; its role is uncertain. V lost 8 bases to trimming and J lost 3 bases, with 18 bases between them. CDR3 length: 14 residues. The CDR3 spells CASSPRGHNYEQYF. The CDR3 DNA sequence: TGTGCCAGCAGCCCTCGGGGACACAACTACGAGCAGTACTTC.

The V call is TRBV11-1, the J call TRBJ1-1; D is unclear. Germline V lookup: CDR1 SGHAT, CDR2 FQDESV (reference sequence). The germline V and J ends were trimmed by 8 bases and 1 base, with 11 bases remaining between them. The CDR3 totals 13 residues. CDR3 sequence: CASGRTSNTEAFF. The CDR3, as DNA: TGTGCCAGCGGTAGGACTTCGAACACTGAAGCTTTCTTT.

This clonotype showed up just a few times. The chain combines TRBV7-9 with TRBJ2-7; D is unresolved. This CDR3 is built from 13 residues. Looked up from germline, CDR1 is SEHNR and CDR2 is FQNEAQ (reference sequence). The V and J ends lost 5 bases and 6 bases respectively, with 14 bases between them. CDR3: CASSVTEAGEQYF. CDR3 nucleotide sequence: TGTGCCAGCAGCGTCACAGAGGCCGGCGAGCAGTACTTC.

A few counts support this clonotype. This chain links TRBV5-6 with TRBJ2-3; D possibly corresponds to TRBD1 (6 bases). This CDR3 spans 16 amino acids. The germline V and J ends were trimmed by 4 bases and 6 bases, with 21 bases remaining between them. Germline V lookup: CDR1 SGHDT, CDR2 YYEEEE. CDR3 region: CASSHALQGWRDTQYF. The CDR3 DNA follows: TGTGCCAGCAGCCACGCCTTACAGGGTTGGAGGGATACGCAGTATTTT.

This clonotype appeared many times. The V and J genes are TRBV7-2 and TRBJ2-3; no definite D call. Trimming took off 3 bases at V and 3 bases at J, with 13 bases between the two ends. CDR1 and CDR2 (germline): SGHTA, FQGNSA. The CDR3 extends over 15 amino acids. CDR3 in amino acids: CASSFFPRGTDTQYF. The CDR3 region has the DNA TGTGCCAGCAGCTTTTTCCCCCGCGGTACAGATACGCAGTATTTT.

This clonotype appeared many times. The genes are TRBV7-8 and TRBJ1-2; weak D call: TRBD1 (5 bases). V lost 4 bases and J 2 bases, leaving 20 bases between the germline ends. Germline-derived CDR1 and CDR2 are SGHVS and FQNEAQ. The CDR3 has 17 amino acids. The CDR3 region has the DNA TGTGCCAGCAGCTCCAATTGGGGCGGAGGGGCGAACTATGGCTACACCTTC. It codes for CASSSNWGGGANYGYTF.

The chain combines TRBV2 with TRBJ1-4, with a possible D match to TRBD1 (5 bases). V lost 3 bases, J lost 4 bases, and 21 bases lay in between. Germline lookup yields CDR1 SNHLY and CDR2 FYNNEI. The CDR3 loop spans 18 amino acids. CDR3 protein: CASSDAGVKGSFNEKLFF. The CDR3 DNA is TGTGCCAGCAGTGACGCGGGGGTTAAAGGCAGCTTTAATGAAAAACTGTTTTTT. Combining the CDR3 with reference TRBV2 and TRBJ1-4 gives the whole variable domain EPEVTQTPSHQVTQMGQEVILRCVPISNHLYFYWYRQILGQKVEFLVSFYNNEISEKSEIFDDQFSVERPDGSNFTLKIRSTKLEDSAMYFCASSDAGVKGSFNEKLFFGSGTQLSVL.

The chain joins TRBV20-1 to TRBJ2-4; 9 nucleotides match TRBD2. Trimming took 0 bases from V and 0 from J; bases not matched to a gene: 9. The CDR3 extends over 18 amino acids. CDR1 and CDR2 (germline): DFQATT, SNEGSKA (reference sequence). DNA of the CDR3: TGCAGTGCTAGAGAGTTGGGCCTAGCGGGACTAGCCAAAAACATTCAGTACTTC. Translated: CSARELGLAGLAKNIQYF.

This sequence joins TRBV6-6 and TRBJ1-2; D remains unclear. The V end was cut by 6 bases, the J end by 11 bases, with 16 bases between. Germline assignment: CDR1 MNHNY and CDR2 SVGAGI (reference sequence). This CDR3 has 12 residues. CDR3 in DNA: TGTGCCAGCAGGCAGGAAACTATGCGGTACACCTTC. Translating it yields CASRQETMRYTF.

This clonotype was detected a few times. The chain carries TRBV2 and TRBJ2-1; 14 bases agree with TRBD2. Germline CDR1 and CDR2: SNHLY and FYNNEI. J gave up 15 bases and V 5 bases, and 12 bases lay outside the gene matches. The CDR3 runs to 15 residues. CDR3 coding DNA: TGTGCCAGCAGTCGTGGGACTAGCGGGAGCGAACCCGGGTTCTTC. This gives the protein CASSRGTSGSEPGFF.

This clonotype was recorded a few times. This chain joins TRBV19 and TRBJ2-5, with 9 bases matching TRBD2. Germline assignment: CDR1 LNHDA and CDR2 SQIVND (reference sequence). This CDR3 is 16 amino acids long. The V segment lost 4 bases and the J segment 4 bases; nucleotides outside the gene matches: 10. The CDR3 spells CASSTSSGTSTETQYF. CDR3 nucleotide sequence: TGTGCCAGTAGTACGTCTAGCGGGACTTCTACAGAGACCCAGTACTTC.

The J gene is TRBJ1-1, the V gene TRBV2; 7 bases align to TRBD1. V lost 8 bases to trimming and J lost 4 bases; unmatched junction nucleotides: 13. This CDR3 is 15 amino acids long. Germline CDR1 reads SNHLY; CDR2 reads FYNNEI. CDR3 region: CASQTLGGGGTEAFF. The CDR3 nucleotides are TGTGCCAGCCAGACCCTAGGGGGCGGGGGCACTGAAGCTTTCTTT.

The J gene is TRBJ2-1, the V gene TRBV6-2 or TRBV6-3, with 11 bases aligning to TRBD2. The CDR3 runs 16 residues. Trimming removed 3 bases from V and 8 bases from J; junction bases left unmatched: 9. Germline V gene sequence: CDR1 MNHEY, CDR2 SVGEGT. In nucleotides, the CDR3 is TGTGCCAGCAGTTATGCACTAGCGGGAGAACAGGATGAGCAGTTCTTC. This codes for CASSYALAGEQDEQFF.

This clonotype was seen ten or more times. This chain links TRBV7-3 with TRBJ1-2; TRBD1 aligns across 9 bases. The germline V gene has CDR1 SGHTA and CDR2 FQGTGA. V was pared by 5 bases and J by 8 bases, with 6 bases of the junction left unmatched. This CDR3 spans 13 amino acids. The DNA for the CDR3 is TGTGCCAGCAGCCCGGGACAGGGTAGCGGCTACACCTTC. It specifies CASSPGQGSGYTF.

The chain employs TRBV20-1 and TRBJ2-5; unclear D gene. The CDR3 consists of 11 residues. V lost 0 bases and J 5 bases, leaving 4 bases between the germline ends. Germline loops: CDR1 DFQATT, CDR2 SNEGSKA (reference sequence). CDR3 in DNA: TGCAGTGCTAGAGATCTCGAGACCCAGTACTTC. Its translation: CSARDLETQYF.

This chain uses TRBV10-3 with TRBJ2-2; TRBD1 aligns across 10 bases. The ends lost 6 bases at V and 7 bases at J; junction bases unmatched: 17. CDR1 ENHRY and CDR2 SYGVKD come from the germline V gene. The CDR3 totals 18 residues. CDR3 region: CAISFDRGLGGSLGELFF. In DNA form, the CDR3 reads TGTGCCATCAGCTTCGACAGGGGGCTCGGGGGTTCCCTCGGGGAGCTGTTTTTT.

The chain joins TRBV28 to TRBJ2-1; 12 bases are shared with TRBD2. Germline loops: CDR1 MDHEN, CDR2 SYDVKM. There are 18 residues in the CDR3. V lost 10 bases and J lost 7; bases outside the gene matches: 20. CDR3 sequence reads: CATRRLAGGPRVGNEQFF. Here the CDR3 DNA reads TGTGCCACCCGGCGGCTAGCGGGAGGGCCGAGGGTAGGGAATGAGCAGTTCTTC.

The chain carries TRBV19 and TRBJ1-2; 7 bases match TRBD1. The germline gives CDR1 LNHDA, CDR2 SQIVND (reference sequence). The CDR3 extends over 13 amino acids. The ends lost 4 bases at V and 6 bases at J; junction bases unmatched: 5. The CDR3, as DNA: TGTGCCAGTAGTAGACAGGGTAGGGATGGCTACACCTTC. It encodes CASSRQGRDGYTF.